A single sample is the source of the 25 T cell receptor beta chains below, sequenced in a study of T cell responses to AZD1222 COVID-19 vaccine. The method was immunoSEQ multiplex PCR; TCRdb's version includes in-frame clones alone and lacks a portion of them. The sample holds roughly 200,000 clones, about nine tenths seen once. The sequenced sample was peripheral blood, obtained 28 days after the second AZD1222 dose. These receptors came from an adult who received the AZD1222 COVID-19 vaccine.

The gene calls are TRBV6-1 and TRBJ1-2; D ambiguous. V was pared by 2 bases and J by 3 bases, with 13 bases between. The CDR3 has 15 amino acids. Germline V CDR1 and CDR2: MNHNS, SASEGT. This CDR3 reads CASSENMALDYGYTF. The CDR3, as DNA: TGTGCCAGCAGTGAAAATATGGCCCTAGACTATGGCTACACCTTC.

The V call is TRBV6-1, the J call TRBJ1-6; D is uncertain. The germline V gene has CDR1 MNHNS and CDR2 SASEGT. Trimming took off 5 bases at V and 3 bases at J, with 14 bases between the two ends. The CDR3 runs 16 residues. The chain's CDR3 is CASSQDHVSYNSPLHF. The CDR3 DNA follows: TGTGCCAGCAGTCAAGACCACGTTAGCTATAATTCACCCCTCCACTTT.

V and J are TRBV4-3 and TRBJ2-3; tentative D call: TRBD2 (6 bases). The CDR3 is 13 residues long. CDR1 and CDR2 (germline): LGHNA, YSLEER. V was pared by 3 bases and J by 4 bases, with 8 bases between. In nucleotides, the CDR3 is TGCGCCAGCAGCCACGGGACTGCAGATACGCAGTATTTT. Protein product: CASSHGTADTQYF.

The V and J genes are TRBV7-3 and TRBJ2-1; perhaps TRBD2 as D (6 bases). The CDR3 length is 16 residues. V lost 2 bases and J 5 bases, leaving 16 bases between the germline ends. Germline CDR1 reads SGHTA; CDR2 reads FQGTGA. The CDR3 here is CASSLGGSGPNNEQFF. CDR3 in DNA: TGTGCCAGCAGCTTAGGGGGTAGCGGACCTAACAATGAGCAGTTCTTC.

The J gene is TRBJ2-7, the V gene TRBV4-2; D perhaps matches TRBD2 (6 bases). The germline CDR1 and CDR2 sequences are LGHNA and YNFKEQ. This CDR3 contains 16 residues. Trimming left V 2 bases short and J 0 bases short, with 14 bases between. CDR3 region: CASSQSHSGSSYEQYF. The CDR3 nucleotides read TGTGCCAGCAGCCAATCCCATAGCGGTAGCTCCTACGAGCAGTACTTC.

The chain joins TRBV11-2 to TRBJ1-2; possible D gene TRBD1, 6 bases. The CDR3 covers 14 residues. Trimming stripped 11 bases from V and 4 bases from J, with 20 bases between. Germline CDR1 SGHAT, CDR2 FQNNGV. The CDR3 DNA is TGTGCCTCTCGGGGGAGGGACACGCTCTATGGCTACACCTTC. Protein sequence: CASRGRDTLYGYTF. The whole variable domain, filled in from reference TRBV11-2 and TRBJ1-2, reads EAGVAQSPRYKIIEKRQSVAFWCNPISGHATLYWYQQILGQGPKLLIQFQNNGVVDDSQLPKDRFSAERLKGVDSTLKIQPAKLEDSAVYLCASRGRDTLYGYTFGSGTRLTVV.

This clone was picked up a small number of times. This chain uses TRBV3-1 (or the pseudogene TRBV3-2) with TRBJ2-7; D is unresolved. V was clipped by 2 bases and J by 2 bases, with 10 bases between them. The germline V gene has CDR1 LGHDT and CDR2 YNNKEL (reference sequence). The CDR3 is 14 amino acids. CDR3 DNA: TGTGCCAGCAGCCAATCGGACGGAGCCTACGAGCAGTACTTC. This translates into CASSQSDGAYEQYF.

This chain connects TRBV13 to TRBJ1-1; D unresolved. This CDR3 region has 15 residues. The V gene lost 5 bases and the J gene lost 0 bases, with 13 bases spanning the gap. Germline V lookup: CDR1 PRHDT, CDR2 FYEKMQ (reference sequence). CDR3: CASSLQTTVNTEAFF. The CDR3 region has the DNA TGTGCCAGCAGCCTTCAAACCACAGTGAACACTGAAGCTTTCTTT.

This rearrangement joins TRBV7-2 to TRBJ1-1, with 7 positions matching TRBD1. The CDR3 length is 15 residues. Germline values: CDR1 SGHTA, CDR2 FQGNSA. Trimming cost V 1 base and J 8 bases; bases outside gene matches: 10. The DNA of the CDR3 is TGTGCCAGCAGCTTAGGGGACAGTTACGCGATCGAAGCTTTCTTT. Amino acids: CASSLGDSYAIEAFF.

The gene calls are TRBV6-1 and TRBJ2-1; D is unclear. The CDR3 contains 13 residues. Germline values: CDR1 MNHNS, CDR2 SASEGT. V lost 2 bases, J lost 8 bases, and 10 bases lay in between. The DNA for the CDR3 is TGTGCCAGCAGTGAAACGGGTGGGTATGAGCAGTTCTTC. The encoded protein is CASSETGGYEQFF.

The V call is TRBV30, the J call TRBJ2-2; 12 bases agree with TRBD2. Losses at the gene ends were 3 bases for V and 4 bases for J; bases not matched to a gene: 6. There are 16 residues in the CDR3. Germline V CDR1 and CDR2: GTSNPN, SVGIG (reference sequence). In nucleotides, the CDR3 is TGTGCCTGGAGCCTTCAACTAGCGGGGGGCACCGGGGAGCTGTTTTTT. Amino acid sequence: CAWSLQLAGGTGELFF.

This chain connects TRBV9 to TRBJ2-3; the D is unclear. CDR1 SGDLS and CDR2 YYNGEE come from the germline V gene. The CDR3 runs 15 residues. With 0 bases removed from V and 5 bases from J, the gap between germline ends came to 13 bases. In DNA, the CDR3 is TGTGCCAGCAGCGTAGTAGGTTGGGAAGGAGATACGCAGTATTTT. It encodes CASSVVGWEGDTQYF.

This sequence joins TRBV5-4 and TRBJ1-2; 9 nucleotides align to TRBD1. Per the germline V gene, CDR1 is SGHNT and CDR2 is YYREEE (reference sequence). The CDR3 contains 15 residues. The junction had 8 bases not matched to a gene; V was cut back by 2 bases and J by 6 bases. Written as DNA, the CDR3 is TGTGCCAGCAGCTTACAGGGGGCGGTAGAGGATGGCTACACCTTC. Protein sequence: CASSLQGAVEDGYTF.

The chain recombines TRBV24-1 with TRBJ2-3; tentatively, D is TRBD2 (6 bases). V was shortened by 1 base and J by 6 bases, with 7 bases between the two germline ends. This CDR3 region has 13 residues. Germline V gives CDR1 KGHDR, CDR2 SFDVKD. CDR3 coding DNA: TGTGCCACCAGTGATTTTCGGGGGGATACGCAGTATTTT. It yields the protein CATSDFRGDTQYF.

The chain combines TRBV18 with TRBJ1-3; D unresolved. The CDR3 has 14 amino acids. The germline CDR1 and CDR2 sequences are KGHSH and LQKENI. V lost 5 bases, J lost 0 bases, and 8 bases lay in between. The CDR3 protein is CASSNISSGNTIYF. The CDR3 DNA reads as TGTGCCAGCTCAAATATTAGCTCTGGAAACACCATATATTTT.

The chain carries TRBV19 and TRBJ2-3; the D is unclear. This CDR3 region has 14 residues. The germline V and J ends were trimmed by 7 bases and 2 bases, with 13 bases remaining between them. CDR1 is LNHDA, CDR2 SQIVND, per germline (reference sequence). The DNA of the CDR3 is TGTGCCAGTAAGGTCGGCCCTTCCACAGATACGCAGTATTTT. Protein: CASKVGPSTDTQYF. The entire variable domain, with the rest obtained from reference TRBV19 and TRBJ2-3, is as follows: DGGITQSPKYLFRKEGQNVTLSCEQNLNHDAMYWYRQDPGQGLRLIYYSQIVNDFQKGDIAEGYSVSREKKESFPLTVTSAQKNPTAFYLCASKVGPSTDTQYFGPGTRLTVL.

This chain joins TRBV7-6 and TRBJ2-2; D could derive from TRBD1 or TRBD2 (6 bases each). V dropped 5 bases and J dropped 5 bases, with 15 bases sitting between them. Germline V gives CDR1 SGHVS, CDR2 FNYEAQ. The CDR3 consists of 15 residues. As DNA, the CDR3 is TGTGCCAGCAGCAAAGGGGGGTTCGAGACCGGGGAGCTGTTTTTT. Protein product: CASSKGGFETGELFF.

The rearrangement uses TRBV10-1 and TRBJ2-1; 8 nucleotides agree with TRBD2. Germline V gives CDR1 WNHNN, CDR2 SYGVQD (reference sequence). The CDR3 totals 17 residues. V trimming: 4 bases; J trimming: 4 bases; junction bases outside the gene matches: 12. The CDR3 loop is CASSVAGGPRRYNEQFF. CDR3 bases: TGCGCCAGCAGTGTGGCGGGAGGCCCCCGTCGTTACAATGAGCAGTTCTTC.

The table lists this clone with a count of one. V usage is TRBV21-1 and J usage is TRBJ1-4. TRBV21-1 is a listed pseudogene. This CDR3 spans 15 amino acids. The DNA for the CDR3 is TGTGCCAGCAGCATCCTGGGGGAGGGTAACGAAAAACTGTTTTTT. Translated: CASSILGEGNEKLFF.

The V call is TRBV12-3 or TRBV12-4, the J call TRBJ1-1; 7 nucleotides line up with TRBD1. The CDR3 extends over 13 amino acids. V trimming: 6 bases; J trimming: 1 base; junction bases outside the gene matches: 2. The CDR3 region is CASSGTANTEAFF. The CDR3 DNA reads TGTGCCAGCAGCGGGACAGCGAACACTGAAGCTTTCTTT.

The chain combines TRBV2 with TRBJ1-2; D perhaps matches TRBD1 (5 bases). The V gene's germline CDR1 is SNHLY and CDR2 FYNNEI. V lost 4 bases and J 4 bases, leaving 10 bases between the germline ends. The CDR3 length is 13 residues. The CDR3 is CASSVGGLYGYTF. Written as DNA, the CDR3 is TGTGCCAGCAGTGTCGGGGGACTCTATGGCTACACCTTC.

V is TRBV4-2 and J is TRBJ2-1; 9 nucleotides align to TRBD2. The V gene's germline CDR1 is LGHNA and CDR2 YNFKEQ. The length of the CDR3 is 16 residues. Unmatched junction bases numbered 12, after V lost 4 bases and J lost 8 bases. The CDR3: CASSLLRRGGRDEQFF. The CDR3, as DNA: TGTGCCAGCAGCCTCCTCAGGCGGGGGGGCAGGGATGAGCAGTTCTTC.

This clone occurred once. The rearrangement uses TRBV4-2 and TRBJ1-6, with 7 bases that match TRBD1. CDR1 is LGHNA, CDR2 YNFKEQ, per germline. The CDR3 sequence is 14 residues long. V lost 4 bases, J lost 8 bases, and 5 bases stayed unmatched. The CDR3 is CASSPQGSDSPLHF. The CDR3 nucleotides read TGTGCCAGCAGCCCACAGGGGTCCGATTCACCCCTCCACTTT.

The genes are TRBV4-1 and TRBJ2-5; perhaps D is TRBD1 or TRBD2 (5 bases each). The CDR3 runs to 16 residues. From germline, CDR1 is MGHRA and CDR2 YSYEKL. Trimming took 1 base from V and 7 from J, leaving 19 bases between them. The CDR3 DNA is TGCGCCAGCAGCCAAGTATCTGGGGACCACCGGGGGACCCAGTACTTC. Amino acid sequence: CASSQVSGDHRGTQYF.

This clone was detected only once. V is TRBV4-1 and J is TRBJ1-6; 9 positions match TRBD1. V shed 4 bases and J 13 bases; nucleotides not matched to a gene: 8. Germline-derived CDR1 and CDR2 are MGHRA and YSYEKL. This CDR3 spans 14 amino acids. CDR3 region: CASSLSGTGLPLHF. CDR3 sequence (DNA): TGCGCCAGCAGCCTATCCGGGACAGGGCTCCCCCTCCACTTT.